This T cell receptor (beta chain) comes out of a study of blood T cells in healthy people across ages. General observations from the study: Donors of long life had a larger count of naive CD4+ cells and greater diversity than aged donors.

Germline V gene lookup returns CDR1 SQVTM and CDR2 ANQGSEA. V was clipped by 3 bases and J by 3 bases; unmatched bases: 7. The CDR3 spans 15 residues. Primed by a sample-barcoded 5' primer and a J-beta primer mix, a second PCR proceeded for roughly 7 to 11 cycles. All samples gave at least 2.5 million CDR3-containing paired-end reads. TCRdb used MiXCR to reprocess the 5' RACE reads, holding one entry per CDR3 protein. The data hold more than 450,000 distinct CDR3 sequences, with approximately 26% observed a single time. Comment on this clonotype: Its antigen is not known.

The data were also submitted as part of a second study, on T cells of mothers and their children. Turning to that study: A few healthy Caucasian mothers, along with their six children, served as the donors. Overlap in related mother-child pairs always slightly exceeded unrelated pairs, never significantly.

V usage is TRBV29-1 and J usage is TRBJ2-7; 11 bases align to TRBD2. Sequences were obtained from blood. This receptor was identified in a boy younger than 10 in good health. This CDR3 is CSVELPSGRIYEQYF. The DNA of the CDR3 is TGCAGCGTTGAGCTCCCTAGCGGGAGGATCTACGAGCAGTACTTC.